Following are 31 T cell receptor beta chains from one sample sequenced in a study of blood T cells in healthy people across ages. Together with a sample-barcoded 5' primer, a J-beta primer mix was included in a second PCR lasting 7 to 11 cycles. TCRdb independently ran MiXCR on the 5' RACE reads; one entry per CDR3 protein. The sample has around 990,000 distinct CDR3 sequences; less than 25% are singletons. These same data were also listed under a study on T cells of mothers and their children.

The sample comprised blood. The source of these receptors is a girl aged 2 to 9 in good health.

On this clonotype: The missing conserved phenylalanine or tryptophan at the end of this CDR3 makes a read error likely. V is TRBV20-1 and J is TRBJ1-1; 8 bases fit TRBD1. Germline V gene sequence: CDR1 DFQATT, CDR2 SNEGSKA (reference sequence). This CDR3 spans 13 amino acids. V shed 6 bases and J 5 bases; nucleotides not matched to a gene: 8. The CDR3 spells CSAAGGYLTEAFL. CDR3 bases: TGCAGTGCCGCAGGGGGCTACTTGACTGAAGCTTTCCTT.

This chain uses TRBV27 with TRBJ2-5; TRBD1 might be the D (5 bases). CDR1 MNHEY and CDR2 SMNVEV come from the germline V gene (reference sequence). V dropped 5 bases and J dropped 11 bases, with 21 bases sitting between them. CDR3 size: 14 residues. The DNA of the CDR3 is TGTGCCAGCAGTCCTAATCAGGGATTGAAGGAGCAGTACTTC. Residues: CASSPNQGLKEQYF.

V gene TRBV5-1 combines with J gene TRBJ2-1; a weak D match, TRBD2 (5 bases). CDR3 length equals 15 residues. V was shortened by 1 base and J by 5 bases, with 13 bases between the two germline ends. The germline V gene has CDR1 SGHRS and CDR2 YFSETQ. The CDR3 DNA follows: TGCGCCAGCAGCTTGACCGGGGAATCTAACAATGAGCAGTTCTTC. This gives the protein CASSLTGESNNEQFF.

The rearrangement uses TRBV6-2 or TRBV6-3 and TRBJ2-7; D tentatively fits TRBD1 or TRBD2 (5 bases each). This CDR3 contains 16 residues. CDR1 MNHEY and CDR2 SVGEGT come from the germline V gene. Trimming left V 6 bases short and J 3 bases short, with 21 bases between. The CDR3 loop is CASRSGLARGYYEQYF. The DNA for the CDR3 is TGTGCCAGCAGGTCCGGGTTGGCACGGGGCTACTACGAGCAGTACTTC.

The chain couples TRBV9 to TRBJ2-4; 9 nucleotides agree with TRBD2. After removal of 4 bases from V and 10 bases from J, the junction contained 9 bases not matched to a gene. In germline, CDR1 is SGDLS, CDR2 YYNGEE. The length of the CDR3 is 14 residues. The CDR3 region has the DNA TGTGCCAGCAGCCCATGGACTGCGGGAGGGATTCAGTACTTC. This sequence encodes CASSPWTAGGIQYF.

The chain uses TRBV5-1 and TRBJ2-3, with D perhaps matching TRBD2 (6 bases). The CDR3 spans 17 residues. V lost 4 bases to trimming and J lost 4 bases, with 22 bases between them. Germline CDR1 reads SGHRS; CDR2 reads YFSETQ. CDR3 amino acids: CASSKLLGRGGPDTQYF. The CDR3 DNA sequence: TGCGCCAGCAGCAAGCTGCTCGGGCGGGGAGGTCCAGATACGCAGTATTTT.

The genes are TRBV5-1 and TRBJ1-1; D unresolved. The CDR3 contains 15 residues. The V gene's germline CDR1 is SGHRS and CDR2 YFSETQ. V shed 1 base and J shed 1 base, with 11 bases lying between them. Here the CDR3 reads CASSLFFSSNTEAFF. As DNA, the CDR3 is TGCGCCAGCAGCTTGTTTTTTTCGTCGAACACTGAAGCTTTCTTT.

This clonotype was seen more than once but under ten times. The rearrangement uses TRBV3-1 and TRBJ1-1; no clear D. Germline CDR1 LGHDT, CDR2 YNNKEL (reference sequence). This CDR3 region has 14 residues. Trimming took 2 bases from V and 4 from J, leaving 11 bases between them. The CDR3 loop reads CASSQFGVGTEAFF. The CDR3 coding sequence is TGTGCCAGCAGCCAATTTGGTGTAGGCACTGAAGCTTTCTTT.

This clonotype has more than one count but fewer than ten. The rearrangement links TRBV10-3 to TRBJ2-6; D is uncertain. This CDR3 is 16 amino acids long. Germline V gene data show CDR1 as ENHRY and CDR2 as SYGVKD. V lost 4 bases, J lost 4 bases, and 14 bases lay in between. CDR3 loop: CAISGRPRSGANVLTF. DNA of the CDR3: TGTGCCATCAGTGGACGGCCCCGTTCCGGGGCCAACGTCCTGACTTTC.

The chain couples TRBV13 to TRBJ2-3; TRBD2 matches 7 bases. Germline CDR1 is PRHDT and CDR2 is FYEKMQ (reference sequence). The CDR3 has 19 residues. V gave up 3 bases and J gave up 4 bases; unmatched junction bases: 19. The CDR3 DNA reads TGTGCCAGCAGCTTTACGGGAGCCGAAGCGGGAAAGACTTCAGATACGCAGTATTTT. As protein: CASSFTGAEAGKTSDTQYF.

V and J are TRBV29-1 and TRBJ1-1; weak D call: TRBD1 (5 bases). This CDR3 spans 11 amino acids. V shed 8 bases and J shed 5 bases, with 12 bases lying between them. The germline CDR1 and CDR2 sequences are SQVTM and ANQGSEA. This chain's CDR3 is CSNKQATEAFF. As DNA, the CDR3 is TGCAGCAATAAACAGGCTACTGAAGCTTTCTTT.

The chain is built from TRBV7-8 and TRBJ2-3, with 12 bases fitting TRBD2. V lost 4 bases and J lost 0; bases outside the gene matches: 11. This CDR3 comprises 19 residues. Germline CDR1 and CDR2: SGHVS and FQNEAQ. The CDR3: CASSSATSGGLTSTDTQYF. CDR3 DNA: TGTGCCAGCAGCTCTGCGACTAGCGGGGGACTAACTAGCACAGATACGCAGTATTTT.

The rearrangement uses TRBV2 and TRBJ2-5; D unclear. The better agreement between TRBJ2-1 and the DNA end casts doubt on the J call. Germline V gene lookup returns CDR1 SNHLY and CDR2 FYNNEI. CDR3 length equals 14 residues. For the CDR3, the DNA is TGTGCCAGCAGTGAAGAAGGGTGGAAGTCTGAGCAGTTCTTC. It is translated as CASSEEGWKSEQFF.

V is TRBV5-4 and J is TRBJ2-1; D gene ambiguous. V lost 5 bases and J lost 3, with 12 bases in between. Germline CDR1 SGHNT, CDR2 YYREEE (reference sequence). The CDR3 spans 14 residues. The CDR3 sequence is CASRSPVLYNEQFF. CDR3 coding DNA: TGTGCCAGCAGGTCTCCCGTCCTCTACAATGAGCAGTTCTTC.

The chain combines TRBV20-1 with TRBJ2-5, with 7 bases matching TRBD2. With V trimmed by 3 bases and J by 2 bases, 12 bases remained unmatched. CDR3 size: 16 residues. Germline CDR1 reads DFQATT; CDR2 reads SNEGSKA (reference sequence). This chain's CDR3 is CSARGTSENIQETQYF. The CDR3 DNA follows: TGCAGTGCTAGGGGAACTAGCGAGAATATACAAGAGACCCAGTACTTC.

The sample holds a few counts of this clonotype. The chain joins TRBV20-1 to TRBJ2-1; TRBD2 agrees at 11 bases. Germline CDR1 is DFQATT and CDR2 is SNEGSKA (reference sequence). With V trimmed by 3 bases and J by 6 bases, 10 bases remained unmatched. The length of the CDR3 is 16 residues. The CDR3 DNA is TGCAGTGCTAGCTCTTTCCTAGCGGGGGGAAGCAATGAGCAGTTCTTC. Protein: CSASSFLAGGSNEQFF.

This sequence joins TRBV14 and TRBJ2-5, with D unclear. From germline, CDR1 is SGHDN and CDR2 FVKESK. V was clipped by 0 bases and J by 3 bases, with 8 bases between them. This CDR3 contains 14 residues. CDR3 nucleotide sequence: TGTGCCAGCAGCCAAGAGGGATACGAAGAGACCCAGTACTTC. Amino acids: CASSQEGYEETQYF.

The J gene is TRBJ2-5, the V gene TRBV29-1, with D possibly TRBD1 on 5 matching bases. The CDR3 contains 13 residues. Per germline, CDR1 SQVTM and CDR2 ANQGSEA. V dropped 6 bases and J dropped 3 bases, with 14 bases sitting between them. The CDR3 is CSVWAIGEETQYF. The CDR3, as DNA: TGCAGCGTCTGGGCGATAGGGGAAGAGACCCAGTACTTC.

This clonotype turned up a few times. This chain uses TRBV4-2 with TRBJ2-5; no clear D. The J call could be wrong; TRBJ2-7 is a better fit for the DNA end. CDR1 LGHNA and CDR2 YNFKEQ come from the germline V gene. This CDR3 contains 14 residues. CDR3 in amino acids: CASSQPSGTDEQYF. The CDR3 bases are TGTGCCAGCAGCCAACCTTCCGGAACCGACGAGCAGTACTTC.

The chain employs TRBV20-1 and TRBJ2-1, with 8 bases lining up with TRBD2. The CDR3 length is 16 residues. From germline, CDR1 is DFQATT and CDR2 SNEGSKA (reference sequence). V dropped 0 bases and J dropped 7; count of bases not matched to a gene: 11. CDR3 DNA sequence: TGCAGTGCTAGAGATTTCCGGGAGGGCCGGCGGAATGAGCAGTTCTTC. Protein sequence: CSARDFREGRRNEQFF.

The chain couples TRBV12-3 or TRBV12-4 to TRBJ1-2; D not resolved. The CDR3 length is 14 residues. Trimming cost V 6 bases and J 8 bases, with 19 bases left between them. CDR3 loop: CASSRDSLLGGYTF. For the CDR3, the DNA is TGTGCCAGCAGCCGCGACTCCTTACTCGGGGGCTACACCTTC.

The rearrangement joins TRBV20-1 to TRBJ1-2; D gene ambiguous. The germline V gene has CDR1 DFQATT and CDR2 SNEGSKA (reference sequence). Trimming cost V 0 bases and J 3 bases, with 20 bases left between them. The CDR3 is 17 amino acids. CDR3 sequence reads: CSARDLNFGTEDYGYTF. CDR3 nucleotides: TGCAGTGCTAGAGATCTTAACTTTGGCACAGAAGACTATGGCTACACCTTC.

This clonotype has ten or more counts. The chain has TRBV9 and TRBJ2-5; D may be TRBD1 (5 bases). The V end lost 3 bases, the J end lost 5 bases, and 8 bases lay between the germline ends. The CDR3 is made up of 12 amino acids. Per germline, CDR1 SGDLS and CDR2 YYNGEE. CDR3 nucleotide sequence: TGTGCCAGCAGCGAAGACAGCGAGACCCAGTACTTC. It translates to CASSEDSETQYF.

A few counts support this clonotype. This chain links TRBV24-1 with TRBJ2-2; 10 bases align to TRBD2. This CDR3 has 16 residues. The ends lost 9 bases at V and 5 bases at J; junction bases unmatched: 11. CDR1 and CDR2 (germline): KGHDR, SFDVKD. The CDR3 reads CATERGVTSGTGELFF. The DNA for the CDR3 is TGTGCCACCGAGAGAGGGGTGACTAGCGGGACCGGGGAGCTGTTTTTT.

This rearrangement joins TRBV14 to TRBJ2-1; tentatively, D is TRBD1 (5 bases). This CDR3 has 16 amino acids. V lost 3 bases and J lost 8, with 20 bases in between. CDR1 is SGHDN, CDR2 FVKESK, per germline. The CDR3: CASSHWVTGSRDEQFF. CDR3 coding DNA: TGTGCCAGCAGCCACTGGGTTACAGGATCCCGCGATGAGCAGTTCTTC.

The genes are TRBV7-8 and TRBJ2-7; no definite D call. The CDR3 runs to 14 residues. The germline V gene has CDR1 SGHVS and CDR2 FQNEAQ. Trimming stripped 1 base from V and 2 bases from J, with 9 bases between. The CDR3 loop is CASSLEDLTYEQYF. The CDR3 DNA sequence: TGTGCCAGCAGCTTAGAGGACCTAACCTACGAGCAGTACTTC.

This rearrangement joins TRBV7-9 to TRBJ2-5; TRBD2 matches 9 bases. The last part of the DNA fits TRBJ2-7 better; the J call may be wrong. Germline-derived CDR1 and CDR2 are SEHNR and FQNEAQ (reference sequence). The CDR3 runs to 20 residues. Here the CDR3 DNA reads TGTGCCAGCAGCTCCCCCCCCTCCGGATCGACTAGCGGAAACCCCTACGAGCAGTACTTC. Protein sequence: CASSSPPSGSTSGNPYEQYF.

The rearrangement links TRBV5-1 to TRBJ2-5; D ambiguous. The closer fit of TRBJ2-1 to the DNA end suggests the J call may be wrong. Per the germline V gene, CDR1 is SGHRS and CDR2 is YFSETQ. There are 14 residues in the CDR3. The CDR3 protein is CASSPRRNHNEQFF. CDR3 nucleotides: TGCGCCAGCAGCCCCCGTCGGAATCACAATGAGCAGTTCTTC.

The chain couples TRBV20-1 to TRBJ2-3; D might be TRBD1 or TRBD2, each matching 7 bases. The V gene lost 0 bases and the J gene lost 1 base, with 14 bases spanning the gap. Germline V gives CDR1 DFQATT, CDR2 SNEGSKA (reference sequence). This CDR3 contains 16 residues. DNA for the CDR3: TGCAGTGCTAGAGATATTTCAGGGGGGGGCACAGATACGCAGTATTTT. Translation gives CSARDISGGGTDTQYF.

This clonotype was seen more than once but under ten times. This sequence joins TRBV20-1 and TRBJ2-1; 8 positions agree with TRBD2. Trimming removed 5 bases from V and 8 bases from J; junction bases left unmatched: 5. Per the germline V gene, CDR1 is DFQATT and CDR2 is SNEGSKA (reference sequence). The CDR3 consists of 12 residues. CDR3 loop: CSASGLVYEQFF. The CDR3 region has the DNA TGCAGTGCTTCGGGACTAGTATATGAGCAGTTCTTC.

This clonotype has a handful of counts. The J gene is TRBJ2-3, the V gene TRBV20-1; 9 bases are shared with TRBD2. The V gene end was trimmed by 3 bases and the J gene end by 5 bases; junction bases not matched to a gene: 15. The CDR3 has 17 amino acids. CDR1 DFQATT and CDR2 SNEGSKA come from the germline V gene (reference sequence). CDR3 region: CSARGSRQREVVDTQYF. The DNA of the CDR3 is TGCAGTGCTAGGGGATCCCGCCAGCGGGAGGTCGTAGATACGCAGTATTTT.